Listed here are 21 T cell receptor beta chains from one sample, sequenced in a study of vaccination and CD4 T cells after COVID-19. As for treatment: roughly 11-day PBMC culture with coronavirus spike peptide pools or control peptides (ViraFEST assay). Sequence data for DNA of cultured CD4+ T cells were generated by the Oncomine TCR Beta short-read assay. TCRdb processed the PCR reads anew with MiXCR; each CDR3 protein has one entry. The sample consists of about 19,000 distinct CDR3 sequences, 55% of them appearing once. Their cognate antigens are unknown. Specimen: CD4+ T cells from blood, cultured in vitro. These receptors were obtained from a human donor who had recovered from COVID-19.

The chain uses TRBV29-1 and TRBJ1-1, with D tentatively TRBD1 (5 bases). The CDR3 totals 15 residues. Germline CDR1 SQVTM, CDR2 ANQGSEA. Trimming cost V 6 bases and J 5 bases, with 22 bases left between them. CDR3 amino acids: CSVVSTPGQGTEAFF. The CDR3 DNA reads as TGCAGCGTCGTCTCGACCCCGGGGCAAGGAACTGAAGCTTTCTTT.

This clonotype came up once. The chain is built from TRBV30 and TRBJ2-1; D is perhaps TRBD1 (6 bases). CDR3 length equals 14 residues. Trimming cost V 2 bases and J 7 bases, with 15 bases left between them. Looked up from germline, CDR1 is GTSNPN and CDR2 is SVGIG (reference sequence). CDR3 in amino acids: CAWSTNRDTNEQFF. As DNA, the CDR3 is TGTGCCTGGAGTACCAACCGGGACACTAATGAGCAGTTCTTC.

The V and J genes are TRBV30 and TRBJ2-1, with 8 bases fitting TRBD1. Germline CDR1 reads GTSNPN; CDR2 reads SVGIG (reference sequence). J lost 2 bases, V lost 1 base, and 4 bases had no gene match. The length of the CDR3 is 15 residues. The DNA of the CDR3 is TGTGCCTGGAGTGACGGACAGGGCACCTACAATGAGCAGTTCTTC. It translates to CAWSDGQGTYNEQFF. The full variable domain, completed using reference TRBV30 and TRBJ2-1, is SQTIHQWPATLVQPVGSPLSLECTVEGTSNPNLYWYRQAAGRGLQLLFYSVGIGQISSEVPQNLSASRPQDRQFILSSKKLLLSDSGFYLCAWSDGQGTYNEQFFGPGTRLTVL.

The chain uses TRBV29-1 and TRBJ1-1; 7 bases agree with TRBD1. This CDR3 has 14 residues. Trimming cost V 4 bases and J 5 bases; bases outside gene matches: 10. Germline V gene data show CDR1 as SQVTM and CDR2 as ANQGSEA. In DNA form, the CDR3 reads TGCAGCGTTGTGATGTACAGGGGACAAACTGAAGCTTTCTTT. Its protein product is CSVVMYRGQTEAFF.

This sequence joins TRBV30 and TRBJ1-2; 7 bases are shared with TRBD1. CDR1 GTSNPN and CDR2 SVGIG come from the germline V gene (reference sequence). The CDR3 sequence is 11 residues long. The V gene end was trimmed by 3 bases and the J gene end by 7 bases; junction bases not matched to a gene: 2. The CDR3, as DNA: TGTGCCTGGAGAACAGGGGTTGGCTACACCTTC. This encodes CAWRTGVGYTF. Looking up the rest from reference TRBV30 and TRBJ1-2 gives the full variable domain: SQTIHQWPATLVQPVGSPLSLECTVEGTSNPNLYWYRQAAGRGLQLLFYSVGIGQISSEVPQNLSASRPQDRQFILSSKKLLLSDSGFYLCAWRTGVGYTFGSGTRLTVV.

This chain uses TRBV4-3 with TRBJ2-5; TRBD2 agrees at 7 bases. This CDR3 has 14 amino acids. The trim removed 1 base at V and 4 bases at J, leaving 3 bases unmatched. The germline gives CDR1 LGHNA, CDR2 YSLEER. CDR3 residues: CASSQGWEGETQYF. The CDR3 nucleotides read TGCGCCAGCAGCCAAGGGTGGGAGGGAGAGACCCAGTACTTC.

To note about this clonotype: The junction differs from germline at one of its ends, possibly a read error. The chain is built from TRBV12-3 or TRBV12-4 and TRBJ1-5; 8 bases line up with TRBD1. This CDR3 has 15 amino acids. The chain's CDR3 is CASSLGQGGGQPQHF. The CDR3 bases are TGTGCCAGCAGCTTAGGACAGGGAGGAGGTCAGCCCCAGCATTTT.

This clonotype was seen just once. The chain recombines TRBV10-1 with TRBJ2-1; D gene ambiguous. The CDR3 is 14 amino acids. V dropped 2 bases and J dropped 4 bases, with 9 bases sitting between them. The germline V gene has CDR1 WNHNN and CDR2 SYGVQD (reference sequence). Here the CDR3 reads CASSEPERYNEQFF. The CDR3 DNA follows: TGCGCCAGCAGTGAGCCGGAGAGATACAATGAGCAGTTCTTC.

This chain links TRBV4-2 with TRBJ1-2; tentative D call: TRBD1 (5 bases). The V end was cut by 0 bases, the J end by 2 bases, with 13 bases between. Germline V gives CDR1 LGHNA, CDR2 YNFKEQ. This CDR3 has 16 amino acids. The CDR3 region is CASSQESLGRNYGYTF. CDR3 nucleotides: TGTGCCAGCAGCCAAGAGAGCTTGGGACGGAACTATGGCTACACCTTC.

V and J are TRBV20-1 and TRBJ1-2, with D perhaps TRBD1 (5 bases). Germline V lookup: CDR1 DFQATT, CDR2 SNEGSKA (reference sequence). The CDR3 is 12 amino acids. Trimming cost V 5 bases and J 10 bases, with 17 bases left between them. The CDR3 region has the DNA TGCAGTGCTCCCGTCCTTTCGGGGGACTACACCTTC. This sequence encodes CSAPVLSGDYTF.

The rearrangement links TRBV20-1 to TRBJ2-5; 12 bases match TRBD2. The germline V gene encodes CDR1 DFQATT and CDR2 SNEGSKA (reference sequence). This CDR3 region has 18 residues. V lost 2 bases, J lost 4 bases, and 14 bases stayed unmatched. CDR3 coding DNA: TGCAGTGCTAGACCTTGGGGGAGACTAGCGGGAGAAGCAGAGACCCAGTACTTC. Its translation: CSARPWGRLAGEAETQYF.

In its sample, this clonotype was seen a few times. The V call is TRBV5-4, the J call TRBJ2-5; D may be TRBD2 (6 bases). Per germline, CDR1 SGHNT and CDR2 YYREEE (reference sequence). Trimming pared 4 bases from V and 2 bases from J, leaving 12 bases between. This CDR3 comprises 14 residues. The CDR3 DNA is TGTGCCAGCAGCCAACTGGGACTGCAAGAGACCCAGTACTTC. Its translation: CASSQLGLQETQYF.

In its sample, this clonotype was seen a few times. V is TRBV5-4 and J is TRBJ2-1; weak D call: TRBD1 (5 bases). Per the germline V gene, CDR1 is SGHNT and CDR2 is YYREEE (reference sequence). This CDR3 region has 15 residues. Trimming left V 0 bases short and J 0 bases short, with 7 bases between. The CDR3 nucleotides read TGTGCCAGCAGCTTGGGGGGCCTCTCCTACAATGAGCAGTTCTTC. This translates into CASSLGGLSYNEQFF.

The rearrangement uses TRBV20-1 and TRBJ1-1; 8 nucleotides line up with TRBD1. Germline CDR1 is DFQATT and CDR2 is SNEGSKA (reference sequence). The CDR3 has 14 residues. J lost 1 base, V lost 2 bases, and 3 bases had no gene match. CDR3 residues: CSARPTGGNTEAFF. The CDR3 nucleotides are TGCAGTGCTAGACCAACAGGGGGGAACACTGAAGCTTTCTTT.

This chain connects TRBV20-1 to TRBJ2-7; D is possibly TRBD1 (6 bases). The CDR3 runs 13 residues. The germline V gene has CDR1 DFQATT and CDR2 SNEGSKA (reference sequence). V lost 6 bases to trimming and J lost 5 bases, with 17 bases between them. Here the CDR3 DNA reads TGCAGTGCCGCACAGGGACAAAGGGACGAGCAGTACTTC. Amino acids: CSAAQGQRDEQYF.

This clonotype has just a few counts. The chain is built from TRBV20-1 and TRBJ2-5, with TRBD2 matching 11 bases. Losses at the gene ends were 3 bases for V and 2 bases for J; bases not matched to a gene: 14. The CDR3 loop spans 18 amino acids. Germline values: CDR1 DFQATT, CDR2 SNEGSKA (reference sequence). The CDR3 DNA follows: TGCAGTGCTAGGCTTACTAGCGGGAGTATGGGTGGGCAAGAGACCCAGTACTTC. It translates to CSARLTSGSMGGQETQYF.

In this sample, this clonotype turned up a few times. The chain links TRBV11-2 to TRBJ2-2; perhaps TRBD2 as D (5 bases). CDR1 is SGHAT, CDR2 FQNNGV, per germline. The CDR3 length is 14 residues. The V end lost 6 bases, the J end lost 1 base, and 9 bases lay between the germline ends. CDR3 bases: TGTGCCAGCAGTTACAGCGGGAACACCGGGGAGCTGTTTTTT. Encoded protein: CASSYSGNTGELFF.

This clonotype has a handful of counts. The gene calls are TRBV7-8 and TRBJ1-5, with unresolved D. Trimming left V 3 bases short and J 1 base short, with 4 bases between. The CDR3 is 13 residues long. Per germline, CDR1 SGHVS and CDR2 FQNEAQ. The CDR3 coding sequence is TGTGCCAGCAGCTTCGGGAGCAATCAGCCCCAGCATTTT. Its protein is CASSFGSNQPQHF. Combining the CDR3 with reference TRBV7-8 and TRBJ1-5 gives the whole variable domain GAGVSQSPRYKVAKRGQDVALRCDPISGHVSLFWYQQALGQGPEFLTYFQNEAQLDKSGLPSDRFFAERPEGSVSTLKIQRTQQEDSAVYLCASSFGSNQPQHFGDGTRLSIL.

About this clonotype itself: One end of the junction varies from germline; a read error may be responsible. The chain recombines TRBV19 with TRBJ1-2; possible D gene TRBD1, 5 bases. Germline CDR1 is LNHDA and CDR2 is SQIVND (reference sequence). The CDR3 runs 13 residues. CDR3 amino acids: CASTLSQGSGHAF. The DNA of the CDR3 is TGTGCCAGTACCTTATCACAAGGATCGGGGCACGCCTTC.

The CDR3 nucleotides are TGTGCCAGCAGTCGCGTTTGGGGAGGGCAAGAGACCCAGTACTTC. It translates to CASSRVWGGQETQYF. The chain joins TRBV27 to TRBJ2-5, with 7 bases that match TRBD2. The V gene's germline CDR1 is MNHEY and CDR2 SMNVEV (reference sequence). This CDR3 comprises 15 residues. V shed 5 bases and J 2 bases; nucleotides not matched to a gene: 8.

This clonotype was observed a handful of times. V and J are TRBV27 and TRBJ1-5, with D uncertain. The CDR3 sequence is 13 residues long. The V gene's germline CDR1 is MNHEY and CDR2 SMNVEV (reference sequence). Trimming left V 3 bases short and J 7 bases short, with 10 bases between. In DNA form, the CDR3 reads TGTGCCAGCAGTTTGGGGTCGGCACAGCCCCAGCATTTT. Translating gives CASSLGSAQPQHF.